In its sample, the clone carrying this T cell receptor beta chain is medium-sized. Its antigen is undetermined. The germline V gene encodes CDR1 SEHNR and CDR2 FQNEAQ (reference sequence). This CDR3 contains 16 residues. Unmatched junction bases numbered 4, after V lost 4 bases and J lost 2 bases. Clones were sequenced by immunoSEQ multiplex PCR, and TCRdb holds only the in-frame ones, with some missing. Altogether fewer than 25,000 clones are present, roughly 79% being singletons, with the ten largest covering under 20%. The data are from a study of OX40 agonist ivuxolimab in advanced cancers. Study conclusions and caveats: Clones of CD4+ and CD8+ blood T cells grew by week 6 at doses of 0.1 to 3.0 mg/kg.

The source was CD4+ or CD8+ T cells sorted from blood, collected in a trial of the OX40 agonist ivuxolimab. The TCR originated in an adult with an advanced solid tumor such as melanoma, head and neck, liver or kidney cancer. The chain employs TRBV7-9 and TRBJ1-5; 11 bases line up with TRBD1. Here the CDR3 DNA reads TGTGCCAGCAGCTCCTCGGGACAGGGGGGCAATCAGCCCCAGCATTTT. Translated, it gives CASSSSGQGGNQPQHF.